Below, 18 T cell receptor beta chains from the same sample are listed, as sequenced in a study of OX40 agonist ivuxolimab in advanced cancers. Libraries were made using the immunoSEQ multiplex PCR assay. As stored in TCRdb, this immuneACCESS dataset retains in-frame rearrangements with V and J assigned. A fraction of the clones does not appear; measured against another copy, unresolved V genes explain less than half of the discrepancy, and the remainder lacks a known reason. This sample gives around 29,000 clones in total; around 81% of them show up just once. Jointly, the top ten make up approximately 31% of the sample. Specimen: CD4+ or CD8+ T cells sorted from blood, collected in a trial of the OX40 agonist ivuxolimab. These receptors all come from an adult with an advanced solid tumor such as melanoma, head and neck, liver or kidney cancer.

V and J are TRBV19 and TRBJ1-1; D remains unclear. Trimming shortened V by 4 bases and J by 5 bases, and 11 bases separated the two germline ends. CDR1 is LNHDA and CDR2 is SQIVND in the germline V gene (reference sequence). The CDR3 covers 13 residues. The DNA of the CDR3 is TGTGCCAGTAGTAGTCGCGATGGGACTGAAGCTTTCTTT. Its translation is CASSSRDGTEAFF.

The chain is built from TRBV9 and TRBJ2-3, with TRBD2 identical over 8 bases. The CDR3 consists of 16 residues. J gave up 2 bases and V 1 base, and 6 bases lay outside the gene matches. Germline V gives CDR1 SGDLS, CDR2 YYNGEE. The CDR3 nucleotides read TGTGCCAGCAGCGTACATCGGGGGGGCCTCACAGATACGCAGTATTTT. This gives the protein CASSVHRGGLTDTQYF. Using reference TRBV9 and TRBJ2-3 for the parts outside the CDR3, the full variable domain is DSGVTQTPKHLITATGQRVTLRCSPRSGDLSVYWYQQSLDQGLQFLIQYYNGEERAKGNILERFSAQQFPDLHSELNLSSLELGDSALYFCASSVHRGGLTDTQYFGPGTRLTVL.

The chain has TRBV15 and TRBJ2-7; 8 bases line up with TRBD2. CDR1 and CDR2 (germline): LNHNV, YYDKDF (reference sequence). The J segment lost 1 base and the V segment lost 4 bases, leaving 6 bases of the junction unmatched. CDR3 length equals 15 residues. CDR3 region: CATSTIAGSSYEQYF. The DNA for the CDR3 is TGTGCCACCAGCACCATAGCGGGGAGTTCCTACGAGCAGTACTTC.

This clone was found a few times. This sequence joins TRBV2 and TRBJ2-1, with TRBD2 identical over 8 bases. This CDR3 region has 16 residues. In germline, CDR1 is SNHLY, CDR2 FYNNEI. Trimming removed 6 bases from V and 3 bases from J; junction bases left unmatched: 10. The CDR3 region is CASRYVLAGLYNEQFF. The CDR3 DNA follows: TGTGCCAGCAGGTACGTCTTAGCGGGACTCTACAATGAGCAGTTCTTC.

The rearrangement joins TRBV5-6 to TRBJ2-3, with 8 bases matching TRBD2. Germline CDR1 and CDR2: SGHDT and YYEEEE. CDR3 length: 17 amino acids. Unmatched junction bases numbered 6, after V lost 0 bases and J lost 0 bases. CDR3 DNA: TGTGCCAGCAGCTTGGCCGGAGCGGGAGTGAGCACAGATACGCAGTATTTT. Translation gives CASSLAGAGVSTDTQYF.

The chain employs TRBV6-1 and TRBJ1-1; unclear D gene. Germline V CDR1 and CDR2: MNHNS, SASEGT. There are 15 residues in the CDR3. V was cut by 1 base and J by 2 bases, with 11 bases left in between. Here the CDR3 DNA reads TGTGCCAGCAGTGAAGGCAGCCAAAGAAACACTGAAGCTTTCTTT. Amino acid sequence: CASSEGSQRNTEAFF.

V and J are TRBV19 and TRBJ2-7; D not resolved. The V end lost 3 bases, the J end lost 6 bases, and 18 bases lay between the germline ends. CDR3 length: 15 amino acids. CDR1 and CDR2 (germline): LNHDA, SQIVND (reference sequence). The DNA of the CDR3 is TGTGCCAGTAGTATTCAGCGCCCAGTGGGCGGCGAGCAGTACTTC. Amino acids: CASSIQRPVGGEQYF.

The rearrangement joins TRBV4-2 to TRBJ2-3; possibly TRBD2 for D (7 bases). V dropped 8 bases and J dropped 1 base, with 22 bases sitting between them. The CDR3 length is 17 residues. Germline assignment: CDR1 LGHNA and CDR2 YNFKEQ. CDR3 in DNA: TGTGCCAGCGCGCAGCCTACTCAGGGGAGGGGCACAGATACGCAGTATTTT. Protein sequence: CASAQPTQGRGTDTQYF.

This clone was recorded a few times. This chain connects TRBV13 to TRBJ1-2, with 7 positions matching TRBD1. The V and J ends lost 4 bases and 0 bases, in that order; junction bases with no gene match: 8. The CDR3 totals 16 residues. The germline V gene has CDR1 PRHDT and CDR2 FYEKMQ (reference sequence). The CDR3 region is CASSSYRGQANYGYTF. In DNA form, the CDR3 reads TGTGCCAGCAGCTCTTACAGGGGCCAAGCTAACTATGGCTACACCTTC. The variable domain in full, with the rest retrieved from reference TRBV13 and TRBJ1-2, is AAGVIQSPRHLIKEKRETATLKCYPIPRHDTVYWYQQGPGQDPQFLISFYEKMQSDKGSIPDRFSAQQFSDYHSELNMSSLELGDSALYFCASSSYRGQANYGYTFGSGTRLTVV.

CDR3 loop: CASSRRDLQGANTEAFF. DNA of the CDR3: TGTGCCAGCAGCCGAAGAGATCTACAGGGAGCGAACACTGAAGCTTTCTTT. This rearrangement joins TRBV7-9 to TRBJ1-1; tentatively, D is TRBD1 (6 bases). Trimming removed 5 bases at V and 1 base at J, with 20 bases between. The germline V gene has CDR1 SEHNR and CDR2 FQNEAQ (reference sequence). This CDR3 has 17 amino acids. The full variable domain, with the rest looked up from reference TRBV7-9 and TRBJ1-1, is DTGVSQNPRHKITKRGQNVTFRCDPISEHNRLYWYRQTLGQGPEFLTYFQNEAQLEKSRLLSDRFSAERPKGSFSTLEIQRTEQGDSAMYLCASSRRDLQGANTEAFFGQGTRLTVV.

The V and J genes are TRBV7-9 and TRBJ2-5, with TRBD2 as a possible D gene (5 bases). This CDR3 spans 16 amino acids. Trimming cost V 5 bases and J 0 bases, with 16 bases left between them. Germline CDR1 reads SEHNR; CDR2 reads FQNEAQ (reference sequence). The CDR3 DNA follows: TGTGCCAGCAGCGGACGATCGGGGTCAAACCAAGAGACCCAGTACTTC. Protein product: CASSGRSGSNQETQYF.

The gene calls are TRBV30 and TRBJ2-6; the D gene could be TRBD1 or TRBD2 (5 bases each). The CDR3 contains 19 residues. Germline CDR1 is GTSNPN and CDR2 is SVGIG (reference sequence). V was trimmed by 3 bases and J by 0 bases, leaving 21 bases between them. This chain's CDR3 is CAWRETLIKGSSGANVLTF. The CDR3 nucleotides read TGTGCCTGGAGGGAAACACTTATTAAGGGGAGCTCTGGGGCCAACGTCCTGACTTTC.

This clone has only a few counts. This chain connects TRBV14 to TRBJ2-6, with D hard to call. The germline CDR1 and CDR2 sequences are SGHDN and FVKESK. The CDR3 runs 13 residues. V lost 4 bases to trimming and J lost 4 bases, with 5 bases between them. CDR3 nucleotides: TGTGCCAGCAGCCGGTGGGGGGCCAACGTCCTGACTTTC. Translating gives CASSRWGANVLTF.

The V gene is TRBV28, the J gene TRBJ2-5; a possible D gene is TRBD1 (5 bases). CDR3 length: 14 residues. Germline V gene sequence: CDR1 MDHEN, CDR2 SYDVKM. Trimming took off 1 base at V and 2 bases at J, with 8 bases between the two ends. The CDR3 loop reads CASSLLDNQETQYF. In DNA form, the CDR3 reads TGTGCCAGCAGTTTATTGGACAATCAAGAGACCCAGTACTTC.

This clone is labeled medium-sized. The rearrangement links TRBV28 to TRBJ2-1; tentatively, D is TRBD2 (5 bases). The CDR3 has 15 amino acids. CDR1 and CDR2 from the germline V gene are MDHEN and SYDVKM. Between the trimmed V and J ends, which lost 6 bases and 0 bases, there was a span of 12 bases. The CDR3 spells CASRLDWSSYNEQFF. CDR3 bases: TGTGCCAGCAGGCTGGACTGGAGCTCCTACAATGAGCAGTTCTTC. The full variable domain, completed using reference TRBV28 and TRBJ2-1, is DVKVTQSSRYLVKRTGEKVFLECVQDMDHENMFWYRQDPGLGLRLIYFSYDVKMKEKGDIPEGYSVSREKKERFSLILESASTNQTSMYLCASRLDWSSYNEQFFGPGTRLTVL.

The J gene is TRBJ2-1, the V gene TRBV11-1; the match to TRBD2 covers 8 bases. CDR3 length equals 17 residues. Germline CDR1 SGHAT, CDR2 FQDESV (reference sequence). V lost 1 base and J lost 5; bases outside the gene matches: 10. CDR3 region: CASSLVGAGAVDNEQFF. CDR3 coding DNA: TGTGCCAGCAGCTTAGTGGGAGCGGGAGCGGTGGACAATGAGCAGTTCTTC. Supplemented by reference TRBV11-1 and TRBJ2-1, the full variable domain reads EAEVAQSPRYKITEKSQAVAFWCDPISGHATLYWYRQILGQGPELLVQFQDESVVDDSQLPKDRFSAERLKGVDSTLKIQPAELGDSAMYLCASSLVGAGAVDNEQFFGPGTRLTVL.

The rearrangement uses TRBV27 and TRBJ2-3; D ambiguous. The CDR3 covers 13 residues. V dropped 5 bases and J dropped 2 bases, with 8 bases sitting between them. Germline CDR1 is MNHEY and CDR2 is SMNVEV (reference sequence). The CDR3 DNA is TGTGCCAGCAGTACCAGGAACACAGATACGCAGTATTTT. It translates to CASSTRNTDTQYF.

The V call is TRBV28, the J call TRBJ2-7, with 7 bases that match TRBD1. The junction had 2 bases not matched to a gene; V was cut back by 6 bases and J by 3 bases. The length of the CDR3 is 12 residues. In germline, CDR1 is MDHEN, CDR2 SYDVKM. The CDR3 region is CASSHRGYEQYF. The CDR3 DNA reads TGTGCCAGCAGCCACAGGGGCTACGAGCAGTACTTC.